The 11 T cell receptor beta chains reported below all come from one sample, sequenced in a study of memory CD4+ T cells and cytomegalovirus serostatus. The sort gate was single viable CD3+CD4+CD8-CD45RO+ cells for memory CD4+ T cells. This table comes from immunoSEQ multiplex PCR, and its TCRdb copy is limited to in-frame clones, with some not included. The sample shows 50,000 or so clones, 80% to 90% of them seen only once. Sequencing used memory CD4+ T cells from blood. These receptors came from an adult in good health and CMV-seropositive.

This sequence joins TRBV7-3 and TRBJ1-2; D is unclear. In germline, CDR1 is SGHTA, CDR2 FQGTGA. The CDR3 totals 17 residues. The V and J ends lost 4 bases and 0 bases respectively, with 18 bases between them. The CDR3 is CASSYTVLARANYGYTF. The CDR3 nucleotides are TGTGCCAGCAGCTATACGGTTCTGGCTCGGGCTAACTATGGCTACACCTTC.

This chain joins TRBV28 and TRBJ2-7; TRBD1 or TRBD2 may be the D gene (5 bases each). Trimming stripped 8 bases from V and 6 bases from J, with 17 bases between. The CDR3 runs to 13 residues. The germline V gene has CDR1 MDHEN and CDR2 SYDVKM. CDR3 residues: CASWGTILGEQYF. For the CDR3, the DNA is TGTGCCAGCTGGGGGACGATCCTGGGCGAGCAGTACTTC.

This chain links TRBV7-3 with TRBJ1-5, with TRBD1 as a possible D gene (5 bases). This CDR3 contains 14 residues. V was shortened by 5 bases and J by 3 bases, with 11 bases between the two germline ends. The germline V gene encodes CDR1 SGHTA and CDR2 FQGTGA. This CDR3 reads CASSLRDLNQPQHF. The CDR3 DNA is TGTGCCAGCAGCCTCCGGGACCTCAATCAGCCCCAGCATTTT.

This clone showed up just once. The gene calls are TRBV7-3 and TRBJ2-5, with D possibly being TRBD2 (7 bases). There are 16 residues in the CDR3. The germline V and J ends were trimmed by 5 bases and 5 bases, with 21 bases remaining between them. Germline CDR1 SGHTA, CDR2 FQGTGA. Here the CDR3 DNA reads TGTGCCAGCAGCCCAGGGCCGGGGGGCCGCCGGGAGACCCAGTACTTC. It specifies CASSPGPGGRRETQYF.

This rearrangement joins TRBV6-5 to TRBJ1-5; 7 bases are shared with TRBD1. Trimming cost V 4 bases and J 6 bases; bases outside gene matches: 12. CDR1 MNHEY and CDR2 SVGAGI come from the germline V gene. The CDR3 sequence is 16 residues long. The CDR3: CASSSSRQGKGQPQHF. CDR3 DNA: TGTGCCAGCAGTTCCAGCCGACAGGGTAAGGGTCAGCCCCAGCATTTT.

The chain combines TRBV4-2 with TRBJ2-1; 8 positions agree with TRBD2. The germline V gene has CDR1 LGHNA and CDR2 YNFKEQ. This CDR3 is built from 15 residues. V lost 6 bases, J lost 10 bases, and 14 bases stayed unmatched. CDR3 in DNA: TGTGCCAGCAGGCCGGAGACTAGCGCGCCTGGGGAGCAGTTCTTC. This encodes CASRPETSAPGEQFF.

The chain joins TRBV14 to TRBJ1-1; D is undetermined. Looked up from germline, CDR1 is SGHDN and CDR2 is FVKESK. Trimming stripped 2 bases from V and 1 base from J, with 5 bases between. The CDR3 is 13 amino acids. The CDR3 sequence is CASSQFGNTEAFF. CDR3 DNA sequence: TGTGCCAGCAGCCAATTCGGGAACACTGAAGCTTTCTTT.

V gene TRBV11-2 combines with J gene TRBJ1-5; D may be TRBD1 (5 bases). The CDR3 has 13 residues. Trimming cost V 4 bases and J 10 bases, with 14 bases left between them. Germline V gene lookup returns CDR1 SGHAT and CDR2 FQNNGV. The DNA for the CDR3 is TGTGCCAGCAGCTACTCAGGGTGGGGACCCCAGCATTTT. Its translation: CASSYSGWGPQHF.

The gene calls are TRBV18 and TRBJ1-6, with 7 bases identical to TRBD1. Trimming removed 3 bases from V and 8 bases from J; junction bases left unmatched: 13. This CDR3 spans 17 amino acids. Germline V gives CDR1 KGHSH, CDR2 LQKENI. The CDR3 region is CASSPAEGTAIHSPLHF. The CDR3, as DNA: TGTGCCAGCTCACCTGCTGAAGGGACAGCGATTCATTCACCCCTCCACTTT.

This clone is a singleton in its sample. The chain is built from TRBV5-4 and TRBJ2-3, with 7 bases that match TRBD1. Trimming cost V 0 bases and J 0 bases; bases outside gene matches: 13. The CDR3 is 19 amino acids. The germline CDR1 and CDR2 sequences are SGHNT and YYREEE (reference sequence). The CDR3 spells CASSLGQRGRGSSTDTQYF. As DNA, the CDR3 is TGTGCCAGCAGCTTGGGTCAGAGGGGGCGAGGTAGTAGCACAGATACGCAGTATTTT. Filled out from reference TRBV5-4 and TRBJ2-3, the complete variable domain reads ETGVTQSPTHLIKTRGQQVTLRCSSQSGHNTVSWYQQALGQGPQFIFQYYREEENGRGNFPPRFSGLQFPNYSSELNVNALELDDSALYLCASSLGQRGRGSSTDTQYFGPGTRLTVL.

The chain couples TRBV6-6 to TRBJ1-5, with D tentatively TRBD1 (6 bases). The CDR3 is made up of 14 amino acids. With 7 bases removed from V and 6 bases from J, the gap between germline ends came to 16 bases. CDR1 and CDR2 from the germline V gene are MNHNY and SVGAGI (reference sequence). CDR3 nucleotides: TGTGCCAGCAATGACAGGCCGTCAGGTCAGCCCCAGCATTTT. Translating it yields CASNDRPSGQPQHF.